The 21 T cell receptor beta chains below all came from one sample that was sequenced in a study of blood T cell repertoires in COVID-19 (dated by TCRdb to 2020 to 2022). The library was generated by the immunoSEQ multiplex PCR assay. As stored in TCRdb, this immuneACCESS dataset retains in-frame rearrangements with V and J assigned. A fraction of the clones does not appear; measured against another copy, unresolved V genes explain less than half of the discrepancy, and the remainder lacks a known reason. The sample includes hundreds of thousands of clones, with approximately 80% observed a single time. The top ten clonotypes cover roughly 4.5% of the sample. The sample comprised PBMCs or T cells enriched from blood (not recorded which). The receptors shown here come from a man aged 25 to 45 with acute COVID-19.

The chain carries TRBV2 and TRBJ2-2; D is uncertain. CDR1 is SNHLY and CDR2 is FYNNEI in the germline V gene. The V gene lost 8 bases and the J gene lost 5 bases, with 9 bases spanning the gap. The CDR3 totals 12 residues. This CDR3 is CASFLVTGELFF. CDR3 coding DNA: TGTGCCAGCTTTCTAGTTACCGGGGAGCTGTTTTTT.

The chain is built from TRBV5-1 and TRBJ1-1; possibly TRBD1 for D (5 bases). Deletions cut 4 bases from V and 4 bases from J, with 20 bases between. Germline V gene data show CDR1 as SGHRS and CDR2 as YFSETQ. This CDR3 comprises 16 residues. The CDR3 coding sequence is TGCGCCAGCAGCATATCCACCGGGACTTTACCCACTGAAGCTTTCTTT. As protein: CASSISTGTLPTEAFF. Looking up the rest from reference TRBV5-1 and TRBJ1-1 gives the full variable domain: KAGVTQTPRYLIKTRGQQVTLSCSPISGHRSVSWYQQTPGQGLQFLFEYFSETQRNKGNFPGRFSGRQFSNSRSEMNVSTLELGDSALYLCASSISTGTLPTEAFFGQGTRLTVV.

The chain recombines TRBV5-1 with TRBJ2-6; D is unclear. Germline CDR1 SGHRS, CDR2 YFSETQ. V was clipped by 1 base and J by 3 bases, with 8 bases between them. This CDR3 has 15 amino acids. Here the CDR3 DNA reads TGCGCCAGCAGCTTGTCCCAACTTGGGGCCAACGTCCTGACTTTC. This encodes CASSLSQLGANVLTF.

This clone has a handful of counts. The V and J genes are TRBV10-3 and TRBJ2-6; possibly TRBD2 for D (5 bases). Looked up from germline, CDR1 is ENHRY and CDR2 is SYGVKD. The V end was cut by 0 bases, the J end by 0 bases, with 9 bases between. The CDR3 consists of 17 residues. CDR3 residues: CAISESNRGSGANVLTF. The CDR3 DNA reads TGTGCCATCAGTGAGTCGAATCGGGGCTCTGGGGCCAACGTCCTGACTTTC.

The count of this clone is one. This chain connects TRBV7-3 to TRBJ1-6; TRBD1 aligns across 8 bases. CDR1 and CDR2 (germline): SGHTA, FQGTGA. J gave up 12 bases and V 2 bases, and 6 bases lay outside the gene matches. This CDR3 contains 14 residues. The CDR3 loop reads CASSLVQGALPLHF. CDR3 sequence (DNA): TGTGCCAGCAGCTTAGTCCAGGGGGCATTACCCCTCCACTTT. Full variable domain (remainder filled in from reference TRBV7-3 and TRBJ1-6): GAGVSQTPSNKVTEKGKYVELRCDPISGHTALYWYRQSLGQGPEFLIYFQGTGAADDSGLPNDRFFAVRPEGSVSTLKIQRTERGDSAVYLCASSLVQGALPLHFGNGTRLTVT.

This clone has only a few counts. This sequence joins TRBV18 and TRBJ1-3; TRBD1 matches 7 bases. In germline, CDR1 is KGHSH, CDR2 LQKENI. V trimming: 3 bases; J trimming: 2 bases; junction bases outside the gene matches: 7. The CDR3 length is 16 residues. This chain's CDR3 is CASSPFPQGTGNTIYF. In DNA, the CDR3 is TGTGCCAGCTCACCCTTCCCACAGGGGACTGGAAACACCATATATTTT.

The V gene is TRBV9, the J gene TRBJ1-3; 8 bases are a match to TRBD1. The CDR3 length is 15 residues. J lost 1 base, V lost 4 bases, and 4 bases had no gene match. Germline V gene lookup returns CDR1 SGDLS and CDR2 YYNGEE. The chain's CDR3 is CASSLGQVSGNTIYF. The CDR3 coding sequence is TGTGCCAGCAGCTTGGGACAGGTTTCTGGAAACACCATATATTTT.

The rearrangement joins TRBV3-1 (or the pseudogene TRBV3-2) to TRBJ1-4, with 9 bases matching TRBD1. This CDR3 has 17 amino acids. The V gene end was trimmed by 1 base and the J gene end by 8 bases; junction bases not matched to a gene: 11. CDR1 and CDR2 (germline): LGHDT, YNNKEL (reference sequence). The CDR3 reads CASSQARDRALGEKLFF. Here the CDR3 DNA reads TGTGCCAGCAGCCAAGCCCGGGACAGGGCTTTGGGAGAAAAACTGTTTTTT.

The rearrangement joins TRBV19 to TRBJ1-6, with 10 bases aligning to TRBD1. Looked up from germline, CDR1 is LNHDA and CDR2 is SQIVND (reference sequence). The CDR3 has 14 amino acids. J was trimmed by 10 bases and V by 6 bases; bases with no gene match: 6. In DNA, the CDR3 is TGTGCCAGTAGCGTCGGACAGGGGGGATCACCCCTCCACTTT. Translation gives CASSVGQGGSPLHF. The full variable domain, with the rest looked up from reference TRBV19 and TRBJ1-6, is DGGITQSPKYLFRKEGQNVTLSCEQNLNHDAMYWYRQDPGQGLRLIYYSQIVNDFQKGDIAEGYSVSREKKESFPLTVTSAQKNPTAFYLCASSVGQGGSPLHFGNGTRLTVT.

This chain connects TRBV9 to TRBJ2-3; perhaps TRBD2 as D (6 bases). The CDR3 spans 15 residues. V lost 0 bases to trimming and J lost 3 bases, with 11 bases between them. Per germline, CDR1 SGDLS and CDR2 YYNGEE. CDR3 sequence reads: CASSVGMGGTDTQYF. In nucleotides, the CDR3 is TGTGCCAGCAGCGTAGGAATGGGGGGTACAGATACGCAGTATTTT.

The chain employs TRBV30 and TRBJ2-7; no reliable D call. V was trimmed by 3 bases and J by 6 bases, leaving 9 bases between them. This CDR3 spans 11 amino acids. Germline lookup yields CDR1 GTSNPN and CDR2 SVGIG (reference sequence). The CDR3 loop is CAWRDTTEQYF. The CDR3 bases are TGTGCCTGGAGAGATACTACCGAGCAGTACTTC.

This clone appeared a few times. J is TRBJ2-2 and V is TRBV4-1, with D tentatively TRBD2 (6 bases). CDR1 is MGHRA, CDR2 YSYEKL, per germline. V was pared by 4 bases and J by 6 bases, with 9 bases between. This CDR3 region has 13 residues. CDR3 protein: CASSPPGAGELFF. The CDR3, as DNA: TGCGCCAGCAGCCCTCCGGGGGCCGGGGAGCTGTTTTTT.

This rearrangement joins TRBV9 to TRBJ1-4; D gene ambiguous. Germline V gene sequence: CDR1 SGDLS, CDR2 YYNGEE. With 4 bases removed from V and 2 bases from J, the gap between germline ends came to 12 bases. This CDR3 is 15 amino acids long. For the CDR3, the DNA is TGTGCCAGCAGCCTCATAGCGGGGACTAATGAAAAACTGTTTTTT. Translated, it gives CASSLIAGTNEKLFF. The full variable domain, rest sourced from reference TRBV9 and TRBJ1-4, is DSGVTQTPKHLITATGQRVTLRCSPRSGDLSVYWYQQSLDQGLQFLIQYYNGEERAKGNILERFSAQQFPDLHSELNLSSLELGDSALYFCASSLIAGTNEKLFFGSGTQLSVL.

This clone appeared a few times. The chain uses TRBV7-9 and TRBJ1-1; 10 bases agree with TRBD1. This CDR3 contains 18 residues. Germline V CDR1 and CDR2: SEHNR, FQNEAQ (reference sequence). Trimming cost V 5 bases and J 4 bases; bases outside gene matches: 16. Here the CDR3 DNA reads TGTGCCAGCAGCGACCACACCACGGGACAGGGGATTTTCACTGAAGCTTTCTTT. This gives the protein CASSDHTTGQGIFTEAFF.

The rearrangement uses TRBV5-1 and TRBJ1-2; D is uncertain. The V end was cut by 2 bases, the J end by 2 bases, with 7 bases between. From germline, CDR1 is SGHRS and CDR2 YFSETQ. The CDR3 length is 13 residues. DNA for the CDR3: TGCGCCAGCAGCTTAACACGCAACTATGGCTACACCTTC. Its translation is CASSLTRNYGYTF. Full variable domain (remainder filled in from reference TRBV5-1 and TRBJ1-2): KAGVTQTPRYLIKTRGQQVTLSCSPISGHRSVSWYQQTPGQGLQFLFEYFSETQRNKGNFPGRFSGRQFSNSRSEMNVSTLELGDSALYLCASSLTRNYGYTFGSGTRLTVV.

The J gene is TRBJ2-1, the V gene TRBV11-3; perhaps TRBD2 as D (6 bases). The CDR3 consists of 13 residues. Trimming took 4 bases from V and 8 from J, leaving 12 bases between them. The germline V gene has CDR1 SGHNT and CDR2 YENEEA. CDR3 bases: TGTGCCAGCAGCTCGGGACTTGGCGATGAGCAGTTCTTC. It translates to CASSSGLGDEQFF.

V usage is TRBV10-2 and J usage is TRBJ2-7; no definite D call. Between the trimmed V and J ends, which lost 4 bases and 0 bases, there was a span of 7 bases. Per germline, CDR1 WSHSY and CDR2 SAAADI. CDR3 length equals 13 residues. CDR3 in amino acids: CASSGASSYEQYF. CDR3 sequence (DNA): TGCGCCAGCAGTGGTGCGAGCTCCTACGAGCAGTACTTC.

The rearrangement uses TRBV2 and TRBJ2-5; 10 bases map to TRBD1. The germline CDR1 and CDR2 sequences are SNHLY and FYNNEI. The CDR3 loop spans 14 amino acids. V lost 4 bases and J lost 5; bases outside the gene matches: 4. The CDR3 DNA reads TGTGCCAGCAGTGGACAGGGGGCCAGGGAGACCCAGTACTTC. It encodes CASSGQGARETQYF.

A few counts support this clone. As DNA, the CDR3 is TGTGCCAGCAGCCCCCCAGGGGTGAACACTGAAGCTTTCTTT. Translated, it gives CASSPPGVNTEAFF. The rearrangement links TRBV4-2 to TRBJ1-1, with D perhaps matching TRBD1 (6 bases). Germline CDR1 is LGHNA and CDR2 is YNFKEQ. The CDR3 has 14 amino acids. The germline V and J ends were trimmed by 4 bases and 0 bases, with 9 bases remaining between them.

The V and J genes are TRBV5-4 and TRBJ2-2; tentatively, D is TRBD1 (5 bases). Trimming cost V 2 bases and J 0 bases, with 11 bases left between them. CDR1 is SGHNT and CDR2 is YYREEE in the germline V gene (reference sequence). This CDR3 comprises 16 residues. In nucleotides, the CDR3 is TGTGCCAGCAGCTTAGGGTCAGGGACGAACACCGGGGAGCTGTTTTTT. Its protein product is CASSLGSGTNTGELFF.

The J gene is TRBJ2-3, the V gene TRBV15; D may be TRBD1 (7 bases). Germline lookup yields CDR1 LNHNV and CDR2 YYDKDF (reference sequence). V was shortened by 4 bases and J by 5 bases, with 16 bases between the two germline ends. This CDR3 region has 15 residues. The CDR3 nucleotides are TGTGCCACCAGCACCAGAGGAGGGGGCGGAGATACGCAGTATTTT. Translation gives CATSTRGGGGDTQYF.